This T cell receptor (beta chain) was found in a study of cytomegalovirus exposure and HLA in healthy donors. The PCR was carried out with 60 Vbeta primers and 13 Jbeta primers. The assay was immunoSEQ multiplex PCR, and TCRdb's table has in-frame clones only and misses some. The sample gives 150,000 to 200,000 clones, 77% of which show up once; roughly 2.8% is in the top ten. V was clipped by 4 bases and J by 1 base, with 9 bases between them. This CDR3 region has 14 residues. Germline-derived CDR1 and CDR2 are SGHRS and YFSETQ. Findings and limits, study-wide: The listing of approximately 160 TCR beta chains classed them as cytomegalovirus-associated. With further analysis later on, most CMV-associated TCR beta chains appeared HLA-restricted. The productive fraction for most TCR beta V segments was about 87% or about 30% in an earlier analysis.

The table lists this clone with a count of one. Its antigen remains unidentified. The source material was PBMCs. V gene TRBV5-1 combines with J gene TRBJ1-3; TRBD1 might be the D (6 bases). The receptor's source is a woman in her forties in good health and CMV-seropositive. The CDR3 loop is CASSPGDSGNTIYF. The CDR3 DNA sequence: TGCGCCAGCAGCCCAGGGGATTCTGGAAACACCATATATTTT.